This is a list of T cell receptor beta chains from one sample in a study of cytomegalovirus exposure and HLA in healthy donors. Profiling relied on immunoSEQ multiplex PCR, and the TCRdb table lists in-frame clones only, not all of them. The sample includes approximately 110,000 clones, over 60% of them seen just once. Material: PBMCs. The receptors shown here come from a man in his fifties or sixties in good health and CMV-seropositive. CDR3s include the opening cysteine and the closing phenylalanine or tryptophan. Fields, in order: CDR3 protein, CDR3 DNA, V gene, J gene, D gene, clone size. D genes are given only for firm matches. Expanded clones are given a class, and other clones once, few, many or no size at all.

CDR3: CASSYSPTSANEQFF
DNA: TGTGCCAGCAGCTATAGCCCTACTAGCGCGAATGAGCAGTTCTTC
V: TRBV7-3
J: TRBJ2-1
D: TRBD2
size: .

CDR3: CASSPGTGGGPWYGYTF
DNA: TGTGCCAGCAGCCCCGGGACAGGGGGGGGGCCCTGGTATGGCTACACCTTC
V: TRBV5-6
J: TRBJ1-2
D: TRBD1
size: .

CDR3: CASSLDSTSYEQYF
DNA: TGTGCCAGTAGTTTGGACTCAACTTCCTACGAGCAGTACTTC
V: TRBV19
J: TRBJ2-7
D: .
size: .

CDR3: CASSFNQGNTIYF
DNA: TGTGCCAGCAGTTTCAATCAGGGAAACACCATATATTTT
V: TRBV6-5
J: TRBJ1-3
D: .
size: once

CDR3: CASSLVYTQYF
DNA: TGTGCCAGCAGCTTAGTATATACGCAGTATTTT
V: TRBV7-8
J: TRBJ2-3
D: .
size: .

CDR3: CASSQVDPGQGVGEQYF
DNA: TGTGCCAGCAGCCAAGTGGACCCGGGACAGGGGGTGGGGGAGCAGTACTTC
V: TRBV4-2
J: TRBJ2-7
D: TRBD1
size: .

CDR3: CASSLARGVYEQYF
DNA: TGTGCCAGCAGCTTAGCCCGGGGGGTATACGAGCAGTACTTC
V: TRBV7-2
J: TRBJ2-7
D: TRBD2
size: few

CDR3: CASSPGLAAYNEQFF
DNA: TGCGCCAGCAGCCCGGGACTAGCGGCCTACAATGAGCAGTTCTTC
V: TRBV5-1
J: TRBJ2-1
D: TRBD2
size: .

CDR3: CASSATGQGIPYEQYF
DNA: TGTGCCAGCAGCGCCACGGGACAGGGCATCCCCTACGAGCAGTACTTC
V: TRBV7-6
J: TRBJ2-7
D: TRBD1
size: few

CDR3: CASSGRQGEATDTQYF
DNA: TGCGCCAGCAGCGGAAGACAGGGGGAGGCCACAGATACGCAGTATTTT
V: TRBV5-1
J: TRBJ2-3
D: TRBD1
size: .

CDR3: CASSVGGSSYEQYF
DNA: TGCGCCAGCAGTGTCGGAGGCAGCTCCTACGAGCAGTACTTC
V: TRBV10-2
J: TRBJ2-7
D: .
size: .

CDR3: CASRGQLESEAFF
DNA: TGTGCCAGCAGGGGACAGCTGGAGTCGGAAGCTTTCTTT
V: TRBV28
J: TRBJ1-1
D: TRBD1
size: .

CDR3: CASSKDGDYTEAFF
DNA: TGTGCCAGCAGCAAAGACGGGGACTACACTGAAGCTTTCTTT
V: TRBV21-1
J: TRBJ1-1
D: .
size: .

CDR3: CASSLTGHMNTEAFF
DNA: TGCGCCAGCAGCCTGACAGGACACATGAACACTGAAGCTTTCTTT
V: TRBV5-1
J: TRBJ1-1
D: .
size: .

CDR3: CASSPGQGTEAFF
DNA: TGTGCCAGCAGTCCGGGACAGGGGACTGAAGCTTTCTTT
V: TRBV6-6
J: TRBJ1-1
D: TRBD1
size: few

CDR3: CASSDNRETDTQYF
DNA: TGTGCCAGCAGTGACAATCGGGAGACAGATACGCAGTATTTT
V: TRBV6-4
J: TRBJ2-3
D: .
size: once

CDR3: CASSVASGGPTDTQYF
DNA: TGTGCCAGCAGCGTAGCTAGCGGGGGTCCCACAGATACGCAGTATTTT
V: TRBV9
J: TRBJ2-3
D: TRBD2
size: few

CDR3: CASSSGAGTQYF
DNA: TGTGCCAGCAGCTCTGGAGCCGGGACCCAGTACTTC
V: TRBV5-4
J: TRBJ2-5
D: .
size: .

CDR3: CASSPHPRQGNYGYTF
DNA: TGTGCCAGCAGTCCACACCCCCGGCAGGGTAACTATGGCTACACCTTC
V: TRBV28
J: TRBJ1-2
D: .
size: .

CDR3: CASSLAGEGGYTF
DNA: TGCGCCAGCAGCTTGGCAGGAGAGGGAGGCTACACCTTC
V: TRBV5-1
J: TRBJ1-2
D: .
size: few

CDR3: CATQSPGQANEKLFF
DNA: TGTGCCACCCAATCTCCGGGACAGGCTAATGAAAAACTGTTTTTT
V: TRBV28
J: TRBJ1-4
D: TRBD1
size: .

CDR3: CASSDREVIQPQHF
DNA: TGCGCCAGCAGTGACAGGGAAGTCATACAGCCCCAGCATTTT
V: TRBV10-2
J: TRBJ1-5
D: .
size: .

CDR3: CASSPGAGGSYEQYF
DNA: TGTGCCAGCTCACCGGGGGCAGGGGGCTCCTACGAGCAGTACTTC
V: TRBV18
J: TRBJ2-7
D: TRBD1
size: .

CDR3: CASSSGGIGHGYTF
DNA: TGTGCCAGCAGCTCAGGGGGGATAGGGCATGGCTACACCTTC
V: TRBV7-2
J: TRBJ1-2
D: TRBD1
size: .

CDR3: CASSSWPMGRGNQPQHF
DNA: TGCGCCAGCAGCTCGTGGCCTATGGGGAGGGGCAATCAGCCCCAGCATTTT
V: TRBV4-1
J: TRBJ1-5
D: .
size: once

CDR3: CASSYWRGNVHNEQFF
DNA: TGTGCCAGCAGTTACTGGCGGGGCAACGTTCACAATGAGCAGTTCTTC
V: TRBV6-5
J: TRBJ2-1
D: .
size: .

CDR3: CASRGTHKGGELFF
DNA: TGTGCCAGCAGGGGGACTCATAAGGGCGGGGAGCTGTTTTTT
V: TRBV2
J: TRBJ2-2
D: .
size: .

CDR3: CASSPGQGIISPLHF
DNA: TGTGCCAGCAGTCCCGGACAGGGTATTATTTCACCCCTCCACTTT
V: TRBV27
J: TRBJ1-6
D: TRBD1
size: .

CDR3: CASRNLAAGATGELFF
DNA: TGTGCCAGTAGAAATCTCGCCGCGGGGGCCACCGGGGAGCTGTTTTTT
V: TRBV19
J: TRBJ2-2
D: .
size: .

CDR3: CATSRRDRDYNEQFF
DNA: TGTGCCACCAGCAGACGGGACAGGGACTACAATGAGCAGTTCTTC
V: TRBV15
J: TRBJ2-1
D: TRBD1
size: .

CDR3: CASSREWDTQYF
DNA: TGTGCCAGCAGCAGGGAGTGGGATACGCAGTATTTT
V: TRBV5-4
J: TRBJ2-3
D: .
size: .

CDR3: CASSPRAGDGTDTQYF
DNA: TGCGCCAGCAGCCCTCGCGCGGGGGATGGCACAGATACGCAGTATTTT
V: TRBV4-1
J: TRBJ2-3
D: TRBD2
size: .

CDR3: CASSGIRTGMNTEAFF
DNA: TGTGCCAGCAGCGGGATTAGGACAGGTATGAACACTGAAGCTTTCTTT
V: TRBV27
J: TRBJ1-1
D: TRBD1
size: .

CDR3: CASSLFIGTEKLFF
DNA: TGTGCCAGCAGTTTATTTATCGGTACTGAAAAACTGTTTTTT
V: TRBV6-5
J: TRBJ1-4
D: .
size: few

CDR3: CASTLNGGAAPYEQYF
DNA: TGTGCCAGCACCTTAAATGGGGGGGCAGCTCCCTACGAGCAGTACTTC
V: TRBV7-8
J: TRBJ2-7
D: .
size: few

CDR3: CASSLAGRNEKLFF
DNA: TGTGCCAGCAGCTTAGCGGGCAGAAATGAAAAACTGTTTTTT
V: TRBV7-9
J: TRBJ1-4
D: .
size: .

CDR3: CASSEGTGRNYGYTF
DNA: TGTGCCAGCAGTGAAGGTACAGGACGAAACTATGGCTACACCTTC
V: TRBV6-1
J: TRBJ1-2
D: .
size: many

CDR3: CASSSTGGNGANVLTF
DNA: TGCGCCAGCAGCTCCACAGGGGGCAATGGGGCCAACGTCCTGACTTTC
V: TRBV5-1
J: TRBJ2-6
D: TRBD1
size: .

CDR3: CASSKVGRESYGYTF
DNA: TGTGCCAGCAGCAAAGTTGGTCGGGAGAGCTATGGCTACACCTTC
V: TRBV21-1
J: TRBJ1-2
D: .
size: .

CDR3: CASSSGTLEKLFF
DNA: TGTGCCAGCAGTTCGGGGACACTTGAAAAACTGTTTTTT
V: TRBV28
J: TRBJ1-4
D: .
size: .

CDR3: CASSYSGGYGYTF
DNA: TGTGCCAGCAGTTACTCAGGGGGCTATGGCTACACCTTC
V: TRBV6-5
J: TRBJ1-2
D: .
size: .